This T cell receptor (beta chain) came from a study of cytomegalovirus exposure and HLA in healthy donors. Turning to this clone: Its antigen is as yet unknown.

Study-level points and caveats: An assumption of roughly uniform sequencing depth across donors underlay the presence/absence analyses. Per published reports, the classifier diagnosed cytomegalovirus status with high specificity and sensitivity. By a later analysis, the bulk of CMV-associated TCR beta chains appeared HLA-restricted. In a later analysis, a missense DCLRE1C variant was linked to TCR beta V- and J-gene trimming.

The V gene end was trimmed by 11 bases and the J gene end by 0 bases; junction bases not matched to a gene: 8. The CDR3 sequence is 15 residues long. CDR1 ENHRY and CDR2 SYGVKD come from the germline V gene. The PCR used 60 Vbeta and 13 Jbeta primers. Clones were read by immunoSEQ multiplex PCR, and TCRdb kept only the in-frame ones, dropping some. The table lists around 130,000 clones, approximately 80% of them singletons. This TCR came from a man aged 18 to 29 in good health and CMV-seropositive. Sequences were obtained from PBMCs. The chain employs TRBV10-3 and TRBJ2-1, with TRBD1 identical over 9 bases. The CDR3 is CAVGQGSSSYNEQFF. CDR3 DNA: TGTGCCGTAGGACAGGGGAGTAGCTCCTACAATGAGCAGTTCTTC.